These 5 T cell receptor beta chains originate from one sample sequenced in a study of PD-1 blockade in classical Hodgkin lymphoma. Some clones are missing from TCRdb's copy, which holds only in-frame ones; the method was immunoSEQ multiplex PCR. This table holds 15,000 to 20,000 clones, just over 70% found once. Time point given: cycle 4 day 1 (C4D1), after about 6 weeks of nivolumab. Patients all relapsed after autologous stem cell transplantation, and there was variation in brentuximab vedotin exposure. Out of thawed PBMCs, magnetic negative selection purified CD4+ T cells. The sequenced sample was CD4+ T cells from blood, obtained before the fourth cycle of nivolumab. All receptors derive from a human donor with classical Hodgkin lymphoma.

The table lists this clone with a few counts. As DNA, the CDR3 is TGTGCCAGCAGGAGCATAACAGGGGTCGAGCAGTACTTC. Translation gives CASRSITGVEQYF. The rearrangement links TRBV6-1 to TRBJ2-7, with 7 bases matching TRBD1. The length of the CDR3 is 13 residues. Germline lookup yields CDR1 MNHNS and CDR2 SASEGT. V gave up 6 bases and J gave up 6 bases; unmatched junction bases: 8.

CDR3 sequence: CASTLEGGNTEAFF. CDR3 DNA sequence: TGTGCCAGCACCCTAGAGGGAGGTAACACTGAAGCTTTCTTT. The rearrangement uses TRBV2 and TRBJ1-1; D is undetermined. From germline, CDR1 is SNHLY and CDR2 FYNNEI. Trimming removed 7 bases at V and 2 bases at J, with 14 bases between. This CDR3 spans 14 amino acids.

This clone was recorded once. Distinct nucleotide sequences in the sample also encode this CDR3. V and J are TRBV5-4 and TRBJ2-3, with D maybe TRBD1 (5 bases). Trimming removed 4 bases from V and 0 bases from J, with 9 bases in between. Germline V gene sequence: CDR1 SGHNT, CDR2 YYREEE (reference sequence). The CDR3 runs to 14 residues. This chain's CDR3 is CASSPTGSTDTQYF. In DNA form, the CDR3 reads TGTGCCAGCAGCCCTACAGGAAGCACAGATACGCAGTATTTT.

The genes are TRBV6-5 and TRBJ1-1, with D unclear. CDR1 is MNHEY, CDR2 SVGAGI, per germline. The V end was cut by 6 bases, the J end by 5 bases, with 13 bases between. This CDR3 is 13 amino acids long. The CDR3 reads CASSPRRATEAFF. CDR3 nucleotides: TGTGCCAGCAGCCCACGACGGGCTACTGAAGCTTTCTTT.

This chain connects TRBV7-9 to TRBJ1-1; D is possibly TRBD1 (5 bases). The CDR3 is made up of 14 amino acids. Germline CDR1 is SEHNR and CDR2 is FQNEAQ (reference sequence). V gave up 1 base and J gave up 10 bases, with 16 bases separating them. CDR3 nucleotide sequence: TGTGCCAGCAGCTTAGAACAGCCCTCCGGGGGAGCTTTCTTT. Translation gives CASSLEQPSGGAFF.